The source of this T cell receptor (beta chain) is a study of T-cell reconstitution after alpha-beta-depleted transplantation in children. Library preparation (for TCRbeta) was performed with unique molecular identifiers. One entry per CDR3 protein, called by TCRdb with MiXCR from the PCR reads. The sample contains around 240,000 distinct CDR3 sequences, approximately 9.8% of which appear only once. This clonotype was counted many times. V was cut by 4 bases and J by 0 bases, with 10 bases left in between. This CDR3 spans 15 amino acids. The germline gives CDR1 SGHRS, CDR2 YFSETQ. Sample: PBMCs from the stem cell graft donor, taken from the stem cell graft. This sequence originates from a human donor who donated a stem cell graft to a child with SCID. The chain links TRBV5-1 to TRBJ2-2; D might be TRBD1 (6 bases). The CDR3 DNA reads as TGCGCCAGCAGCCGGGACATCGCGAACACCGGGGAGCTGTTTTTT. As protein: CASSRDIANTGELFF.